Included here is one T cell receptor beta chain sequence, with context. CDR1 is GTSNPN and CDR2 is SVGIG in the germline V gene (reference sequence). This CDR3 comprises 16 residues. After removal of 4 bases from V and 8 bases from J, the junction contained 9 bases not matched to a gene. This record comes from a study of blood T cell repertoires in COVID-19. Background on the study: Some COVID-19 samples were acute and others convalescent; all came from the United States, Italy and Spain.

Profiled with immunoSEQ multiplex PCR; TCRdb holds only in-frame clones, not every one. The data hold about 30,000 clones, with around 85% observed a single time. The TCR sequence derives from a man aged 80 or over with active COVID-19. Sequenced input: peripheral blood. The chain is built from TRBV30 and TRBJ2-1; the match to TRBD2 covers 15 bases. CDR3 protein: CAWNLGLAGGIDEQFF. CDR3 DNA: TGTGCCTGGAACTTGGGACTAGCGGGGGGTATAGATGAGCAGTTCTTC.